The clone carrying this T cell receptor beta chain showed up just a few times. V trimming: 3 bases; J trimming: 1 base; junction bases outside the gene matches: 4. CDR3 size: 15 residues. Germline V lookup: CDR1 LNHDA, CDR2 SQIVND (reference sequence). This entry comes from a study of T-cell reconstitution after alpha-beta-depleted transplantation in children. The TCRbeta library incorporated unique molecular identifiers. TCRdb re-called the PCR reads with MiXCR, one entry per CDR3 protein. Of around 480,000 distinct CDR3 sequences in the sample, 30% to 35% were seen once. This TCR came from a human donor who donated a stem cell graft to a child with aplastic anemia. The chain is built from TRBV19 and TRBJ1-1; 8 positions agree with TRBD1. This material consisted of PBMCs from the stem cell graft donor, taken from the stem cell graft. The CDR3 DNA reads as TGTGCCAGTAGTATGTTCGGACAGGGGAACACTGAAGCTTTCTTT. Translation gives CASSMFGQGNTEAFF.